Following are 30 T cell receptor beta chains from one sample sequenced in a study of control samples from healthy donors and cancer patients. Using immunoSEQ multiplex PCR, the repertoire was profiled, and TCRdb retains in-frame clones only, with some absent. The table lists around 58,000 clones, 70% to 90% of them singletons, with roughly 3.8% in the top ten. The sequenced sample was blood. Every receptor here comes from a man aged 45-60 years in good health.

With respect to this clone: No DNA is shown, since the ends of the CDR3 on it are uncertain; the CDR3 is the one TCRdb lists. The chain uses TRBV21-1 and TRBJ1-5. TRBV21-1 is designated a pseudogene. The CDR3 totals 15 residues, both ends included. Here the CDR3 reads CAIKGWGEGNQPQHF.

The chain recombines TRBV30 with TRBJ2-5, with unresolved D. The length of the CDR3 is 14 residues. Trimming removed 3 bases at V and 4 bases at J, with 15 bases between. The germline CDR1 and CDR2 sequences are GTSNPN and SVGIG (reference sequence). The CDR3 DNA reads TGTGCCTGGAGGCGAAGTGGGCCACCAGAGACCCAGTACTTC. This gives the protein CAWRRSGPPETQYF.

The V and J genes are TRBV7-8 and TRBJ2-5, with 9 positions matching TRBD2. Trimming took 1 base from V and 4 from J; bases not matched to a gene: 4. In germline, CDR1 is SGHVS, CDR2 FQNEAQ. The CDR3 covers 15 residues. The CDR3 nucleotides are TGTGCCAGCAGCTTAGTAGCGGGAGTTGGAGAGACCCAGTACTTC. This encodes CASSLVAGVGETQYF.

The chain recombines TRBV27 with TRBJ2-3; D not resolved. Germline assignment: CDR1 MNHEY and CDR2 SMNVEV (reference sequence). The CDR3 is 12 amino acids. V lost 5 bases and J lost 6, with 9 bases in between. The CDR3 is CASSPLWDTQYF. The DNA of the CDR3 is TGTGCCAGCAGTCCCCTTTGGGATACGCAGTATTTT.

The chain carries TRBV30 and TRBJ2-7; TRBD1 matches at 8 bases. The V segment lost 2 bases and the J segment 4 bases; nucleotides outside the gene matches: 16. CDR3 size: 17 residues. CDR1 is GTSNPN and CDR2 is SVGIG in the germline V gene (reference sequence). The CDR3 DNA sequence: TGTGCCTGGAGTCCCCGGCAAGAAGTCAGGGGGCAATACGAGCAGTACTTC. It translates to CAWSPRQEVRGQYEQYF.

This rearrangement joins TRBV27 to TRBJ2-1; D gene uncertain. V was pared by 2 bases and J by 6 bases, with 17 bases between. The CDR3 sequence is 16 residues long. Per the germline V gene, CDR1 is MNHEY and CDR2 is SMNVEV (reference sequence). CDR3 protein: CASSLAQVGILNEQFF. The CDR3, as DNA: TGTGCCAGCAGTTTAGCCCAGGTGGGAATCCTCAATGAGCAGTTCTTC.

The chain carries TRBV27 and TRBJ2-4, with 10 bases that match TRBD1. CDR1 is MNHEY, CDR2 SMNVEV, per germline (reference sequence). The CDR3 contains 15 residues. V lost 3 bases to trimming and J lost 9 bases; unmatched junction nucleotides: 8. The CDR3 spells CASSFKPGQGSIQYF. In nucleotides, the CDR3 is TGTGCCAGCAGTTTTAAGCCGGGACAGGGGAGCATTCAGTACTTC.

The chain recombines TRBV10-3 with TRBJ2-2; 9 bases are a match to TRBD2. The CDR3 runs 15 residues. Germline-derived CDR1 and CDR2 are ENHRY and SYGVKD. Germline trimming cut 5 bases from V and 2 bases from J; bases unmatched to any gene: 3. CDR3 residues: CAISPGLANTGELFF. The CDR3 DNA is TGTGCCATCAGTCCGGGACTAGCTAACACCGGGGAGCTGTTTTTT.

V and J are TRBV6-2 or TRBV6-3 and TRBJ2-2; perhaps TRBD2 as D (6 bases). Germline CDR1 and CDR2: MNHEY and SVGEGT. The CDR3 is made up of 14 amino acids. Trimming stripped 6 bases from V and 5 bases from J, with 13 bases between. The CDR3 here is CASSGGVRTGELFF. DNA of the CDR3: TGTGCCAGCAGCGGGGGAGTTCGGACCGGGGAGCTGTTTTTT.

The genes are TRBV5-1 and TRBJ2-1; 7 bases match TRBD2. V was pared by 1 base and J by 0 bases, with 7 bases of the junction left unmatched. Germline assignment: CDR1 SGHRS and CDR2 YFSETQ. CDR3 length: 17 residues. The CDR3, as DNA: TGCGCCAGCAGCTTGTGGTGGGAGGGAAGCTCCTACAATGAGCAGTTCTTC. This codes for CASSLWWEGSSYNEQFF.

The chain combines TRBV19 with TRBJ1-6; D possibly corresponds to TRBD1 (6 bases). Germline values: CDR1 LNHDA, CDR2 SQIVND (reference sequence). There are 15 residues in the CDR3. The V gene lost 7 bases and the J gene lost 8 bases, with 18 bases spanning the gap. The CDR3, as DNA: TGTGCCAGTACCTTACAGGGCCCAGGAGATTCACCCCTCCACTTT. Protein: CASTLQGPGDSPLHF.

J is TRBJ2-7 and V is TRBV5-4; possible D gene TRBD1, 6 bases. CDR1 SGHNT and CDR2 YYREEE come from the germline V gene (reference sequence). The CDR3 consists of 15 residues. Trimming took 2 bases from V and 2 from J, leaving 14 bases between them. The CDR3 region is CASSFQGNRAYEQYF. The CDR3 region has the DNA TGTGCCAGCAGCTTTCAGGGGAACCGGGCCTACGAGCAGTACTTC.

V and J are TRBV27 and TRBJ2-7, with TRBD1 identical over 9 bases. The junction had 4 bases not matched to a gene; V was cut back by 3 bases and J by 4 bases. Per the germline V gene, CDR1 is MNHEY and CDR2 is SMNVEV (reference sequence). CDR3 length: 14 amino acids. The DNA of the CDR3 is TGTGCCAGCAGTTTCGGACAGGGGATATACGAGCAGTACTTC. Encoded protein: CASSFGQGIYEQYF.

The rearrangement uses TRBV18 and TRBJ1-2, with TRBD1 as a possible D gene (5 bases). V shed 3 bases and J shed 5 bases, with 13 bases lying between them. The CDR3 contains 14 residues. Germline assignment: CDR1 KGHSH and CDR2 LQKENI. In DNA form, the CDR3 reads TGTGCCAGCTCACCGGACACCACGGAGTATGGCTACACCTTC. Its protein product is CASSPDTTEYGYTF.

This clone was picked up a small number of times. The CDR3: CASKPGAALLTGELFF. In DNA, the CDR3 is TGTGCCAGCAAACCGGGCGCCGCACTTCTCACCGGGGAGCTGTTTTTT. The chain combines TRBV7-9 with TRBJ2-2; D is ambiguous. There are 16 residues in the CDR3. Trimming pared 7 bases from V and 4 bases from J, leaving 19 bases between. The germline V gene has CDR1 SEHNR and CDR2 FQNEAQ (reference sequence). Combining the CDR3 with reference TRBV7-9 and TRBJ2-2 gives the whole variable domain DTGVSQNPRHKITKRGQNVTFRCDPISEHNRLYWYRQTLGQGPEFLTYFQNEAQLEKSRLLSDRFSAERPKGSFSTLEIQRTEQGDSAMYLCASKPGAALLTGELFFGEGSRLTVL.

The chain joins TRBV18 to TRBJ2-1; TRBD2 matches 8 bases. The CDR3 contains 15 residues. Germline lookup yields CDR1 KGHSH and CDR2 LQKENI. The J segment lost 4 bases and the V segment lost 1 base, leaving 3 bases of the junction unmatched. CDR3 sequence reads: CASSPLGGAYNEQFF. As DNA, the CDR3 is TGTGCCAGCTCACCACTCGGGGGGGCTTACAATGAGCAGTTCTTC. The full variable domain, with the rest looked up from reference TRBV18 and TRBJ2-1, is NAGVMQNPRHLVRRRGQEARLRCSPMKGHSHVYWYRQLPEEGLKFMVYLQKENIIDESGMPKERFSAEFPKEGPSILRIQQVVRGDSAAYFCASSPLGGAYNEQFFGPGTRLTVL.

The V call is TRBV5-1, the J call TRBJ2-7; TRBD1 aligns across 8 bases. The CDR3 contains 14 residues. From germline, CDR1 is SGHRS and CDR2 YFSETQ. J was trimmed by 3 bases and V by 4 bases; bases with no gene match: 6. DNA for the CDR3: TGCGCCAGCAGCGTGACAGGGGAGTTCTACGAGCAGTACTTC. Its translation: CASSVTGEFYEQYF.

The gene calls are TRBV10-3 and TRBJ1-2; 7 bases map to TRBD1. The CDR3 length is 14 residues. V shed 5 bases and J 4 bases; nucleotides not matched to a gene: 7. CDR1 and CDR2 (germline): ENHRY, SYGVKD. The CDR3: CAISNGQDSYGYTF. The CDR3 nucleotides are TGTGCCATCAGTAACGGACAGGATAGCTATGGCTACACCTTC.

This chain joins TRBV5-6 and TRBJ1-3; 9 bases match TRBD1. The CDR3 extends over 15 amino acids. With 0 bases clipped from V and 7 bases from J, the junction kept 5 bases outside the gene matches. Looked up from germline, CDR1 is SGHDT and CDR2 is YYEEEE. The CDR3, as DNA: TGTGCCAGCAGCTTGGGACAGGGGGTGTCCAACACCATATATTTT. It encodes CASSLGQGVSNTIYF. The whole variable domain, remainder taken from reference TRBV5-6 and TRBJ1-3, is DAGVTQSPTHLIKTRGQQVTLRCSPKSGHDTVSWYQQALGQGPQFIFQYYEEEERQRGNFPDRFSGHQFPNYSSELNVNALLLGDSALYLCASSLGQGVSNTIYFGEGSWLTVV.

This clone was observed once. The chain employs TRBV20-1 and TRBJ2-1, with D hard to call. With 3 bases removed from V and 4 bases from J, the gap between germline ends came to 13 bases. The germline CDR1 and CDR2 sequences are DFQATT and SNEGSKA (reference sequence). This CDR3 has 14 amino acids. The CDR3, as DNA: TGCAGTGCTAGTGATCCCGGTTCTTACAATGAGCAGTTCTTC. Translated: CSASDPGSYNEQFF.

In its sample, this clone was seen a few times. The CDR3 is CASSLSPAGEQYF. CDR3 DNA: TGTGCCAGCAGTTTATCCCCGGCCGGCGAGCAGTACTTC. The rearrangement links TRBV27 to TRBJ2-7; D remains unclear. Germline CDR1 reads MNHEY; CDR2 reads SMNVEV (reference sequence). The CDR3 runs 13 residues. V was pared by 0 bases and J by 6 bases, with 9 bases between.

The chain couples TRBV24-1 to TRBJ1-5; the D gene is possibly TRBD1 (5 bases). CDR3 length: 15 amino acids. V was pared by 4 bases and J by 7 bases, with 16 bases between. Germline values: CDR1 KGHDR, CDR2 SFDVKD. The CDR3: CATSDPGQVGQPQHF. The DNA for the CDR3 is TGTGCCACCAGTGACCCCGGACAAGTAGGACAGCCCCAGCATTTT.

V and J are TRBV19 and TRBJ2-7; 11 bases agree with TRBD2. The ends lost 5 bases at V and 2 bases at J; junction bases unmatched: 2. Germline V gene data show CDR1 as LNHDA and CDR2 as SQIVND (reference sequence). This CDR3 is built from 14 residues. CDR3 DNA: TGTGCCAGTAGTGAACTAGCGGGAGCCTACGAGCAGTACTTC. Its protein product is CASSELAGAYEQYF.

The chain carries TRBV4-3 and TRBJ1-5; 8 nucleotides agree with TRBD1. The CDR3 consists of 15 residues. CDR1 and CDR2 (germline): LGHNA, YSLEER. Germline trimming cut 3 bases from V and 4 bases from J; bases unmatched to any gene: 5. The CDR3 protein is CASSQYGQGNQPQHF. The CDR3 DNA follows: TGCGCCAGCAGCCAGTACGGACAGGGAAATCAGCCCCAGCATTTT.

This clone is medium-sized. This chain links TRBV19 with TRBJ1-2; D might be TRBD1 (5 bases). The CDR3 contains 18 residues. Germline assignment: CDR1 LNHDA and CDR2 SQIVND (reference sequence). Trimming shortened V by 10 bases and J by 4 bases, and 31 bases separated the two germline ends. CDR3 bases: TGTGCCACTAAGACCCGAGCCTCGACAGCCCCGGGGGGCTATGGCTACACCTTC. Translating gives CATKTRASTAPGGYGYTF.

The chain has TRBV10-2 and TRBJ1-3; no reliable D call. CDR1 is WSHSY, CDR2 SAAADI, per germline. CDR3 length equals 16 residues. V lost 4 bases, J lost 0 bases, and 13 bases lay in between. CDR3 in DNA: TGCGCCAGCAGTGCCGAGGCGGTGGGCTCTGGAAACACCATATATTTT. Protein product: CASSAEAVGSGNTIYF.

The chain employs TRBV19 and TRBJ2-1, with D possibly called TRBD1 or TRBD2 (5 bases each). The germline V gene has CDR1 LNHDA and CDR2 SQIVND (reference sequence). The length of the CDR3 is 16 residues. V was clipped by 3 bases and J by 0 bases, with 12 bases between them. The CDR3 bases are TGTGCCAGTAGTATCACTCGGGACCTCTCCTACAATGAGCAGTTCTTC. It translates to CASSITRDLSYNEQFF.

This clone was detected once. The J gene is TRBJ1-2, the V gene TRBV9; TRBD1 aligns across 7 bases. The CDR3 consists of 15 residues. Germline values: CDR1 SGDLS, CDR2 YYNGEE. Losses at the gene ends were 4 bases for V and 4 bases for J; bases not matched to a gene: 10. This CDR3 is CASSPIGDSLYGYTF. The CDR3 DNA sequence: TGTGCCAGCAGCCCCATCGGGGACAGCCTCTATGGCTACACCTTC.

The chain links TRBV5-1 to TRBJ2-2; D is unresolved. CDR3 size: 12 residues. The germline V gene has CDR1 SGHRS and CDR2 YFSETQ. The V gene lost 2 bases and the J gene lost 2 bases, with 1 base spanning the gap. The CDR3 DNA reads TGCGCCAGCAGCTTCAACACCGGGGAGCTGTTTTTT. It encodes CASSFNTGELFF.

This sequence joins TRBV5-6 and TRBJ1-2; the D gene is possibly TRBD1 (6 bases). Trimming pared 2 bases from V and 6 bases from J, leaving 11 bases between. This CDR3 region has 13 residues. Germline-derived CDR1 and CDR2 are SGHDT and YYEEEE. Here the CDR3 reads CASSFGQGHGYTF. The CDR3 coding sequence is TGTGCCAGCAGCTTTGGGCAGGGGCATGGCTACACCTTC.